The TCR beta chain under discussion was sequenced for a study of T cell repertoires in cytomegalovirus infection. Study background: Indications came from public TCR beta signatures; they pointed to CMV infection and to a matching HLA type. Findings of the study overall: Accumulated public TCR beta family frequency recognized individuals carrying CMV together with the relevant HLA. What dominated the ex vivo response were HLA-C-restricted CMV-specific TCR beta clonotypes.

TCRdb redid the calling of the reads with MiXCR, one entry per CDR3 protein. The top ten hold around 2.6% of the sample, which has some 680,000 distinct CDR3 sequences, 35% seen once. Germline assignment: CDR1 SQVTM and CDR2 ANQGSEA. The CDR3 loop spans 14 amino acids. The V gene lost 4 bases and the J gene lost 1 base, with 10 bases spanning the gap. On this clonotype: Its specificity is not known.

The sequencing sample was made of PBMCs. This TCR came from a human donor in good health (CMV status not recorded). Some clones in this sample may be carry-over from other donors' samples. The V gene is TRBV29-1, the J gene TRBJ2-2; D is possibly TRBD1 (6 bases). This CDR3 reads CSVAGHQNTGELFF. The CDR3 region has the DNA TGCAGCGTTGCGGGACACCAGAACACCGGGGAGCTGTTTTTT.